The T cell receptor (beta chain) described here comes from a study of T-cell memory formation after mild COVID-19. Study at large: Across donors, TCR clusters were largely donor specific. Study outcomes and limitations: Clones that got smaller from day 15 to 85 had even CD4/CD8, while clones growing later tipped toward CD4+. CD4+ contracting clones were found mainly in CM and EM, and CD8+ ones in EMRA.

One entry per CDR3 protein results from TCRdb running MiXCR on the 5' RACE reads. The data contain about 560,000 distinct CDR3 sequences, roughly 17% of them singletons. Germline lookup yields CDR1 GTSNPN and CDR2 SVGIG (reference sequence). CDR3 size: 16 residues. Trimming at V came to 0 bases and at J to 4 bases, leaving 10 bases not matched to a gene. With regard to this clonotype: Its antigen is still unknown.

The TCR sequence derives from an adult woman who had mild COVID-19 (a few samples of this study predate the infection). Cell type and time point are not known. The gene calls are TRBV30 and TRBJ1-2; 8 nucleotides line up with TRBD1. The specimen sequenced was PBMCs or a T cell subset sorted from them (not recorded which). The CDR3: CAWSVIRRDRTYGYTF. DNA for the CDR3: TGTGCCTGGAGTGTAATTCGGAGGGACAGGACCTATGGCTACACCTTC.